These 16 T cell receptor beta chains were all obtained from the same sample, sequenced in a study of Ad26.COV2.S vaccination and SARS-CoV-2 variants. Treatment described: around 19 received Ad26.COV2.S at low or high dose, single or two shots; about five received placebo; per-sample allocation not given. Sampling happened 63 days after the first vaccine or placebo injection. Only in-frame clones appear in the TCRdb table, and some are missing; sequencing was by immunoSEQ multiplex PCR. Of around 270,000 clones in the sample, roughly 87% are singletons; the top ten hold less than 3.5%. Here the sequenced sample was peripheral blood, taken in a trial of Ad26.COV2.S vaccine versus placebo. These TCRs come from a person between 18 and 60 years old who received the Ad26.COV2.S COVID-19 vaccine or a placebo.

The V call is TRBV4-2, the J call TRBJ1-2; D unclear. The CDR3 is 12 amino acids. Germline V gene data show CDR1 as LGHNA and CDR2 as YNFKEQ. Trimming took 3 bases from V and 5 from J, leaving 7 bases between them. The CDR3 DNA is TGTGCCAGCAGCCAGACAAGTTATGGCTACACCTTC. Translation gives CASSQTSYGYTF.

CDR3 nucleotides: TGTGCCACCAGTGAAGGACCCCGTGAAAAACTGTTTTTT. This encodes CATSEGPREKLFF. The gene calls are TRBV24-1 and TRBJ1-4, with unresolved D. Trimming left V 4 bases short and J 7 bases short, with 9 bases between. CDR3 size: 13 residues. Germline assignment: CDR1 KGHDR and CDR2 SFDVKD.

The chain recombines TRBV6-6 with TRBJ2-5, with D possibly being TRBD1 or TRBD2 (6 bases each). Per the germline V gene, CDR1 is MNHNY and CDR2 is SVGAGI (reference sequence). V was pared by 5 bases and J by 1 base, with 23 bases between. The CDR3 is made up of 18 amino acids. CDR3 sequence: CASSRSGGGGKIQETQYF. The DNA for the CDR3 is TGTGCCAGCAGTCGGTCCGGGGGCGGAGGAAAAATCCAAGAGACCCAGTACTTC.

The chain joins TRBV6-6 to TRBJ1-2; 7 nucleotides match TRBD1. Trimming cost V 5 bases and J 0 bases; bases outside gene matches: 3. CDR3 length: 14 residues. Germline CDR1 MNHNY, CDR2 SVGAGI (reference sequence). The CDR3 loop is CASSKQGTNYGYTF. CDR3 sequence (DNA): TGTGCCAGCAGTAAACAGGGGACTAACTATGGCTACACCTTC.

The CDR3 protein is CASSRDRGAAQYV. The CDR3 nucleotides read TGTGCCAGCAGCCGGGACAGGGGCGCGGCGCAGTACGTC. V is TRBV11-1 and J is TRBJ2-7, with TRBD1 identical over 10 bases. CDR3 length: 13 residues. Germline CDR1 is SGHAT and CDR2 is FQDESV (reference sequence). V was pared by 5 bases and J by 9 bases, with 7 bases of the junction left unmatched.

The V gene is TRBV4-3, the J gene TRBJ2-1, with D possibly being TRBD2 (6 bases). The CDR3 extends over 14 amino acids. The V end was cut by 1 base, the J end by 12 bases, with 16 bases between. CDR1 and CDR2 (germline): LGHNA, YSLEER. This CDR3 is CASSQGPTSRTQFF. CDR3 in DNA: TGCGCCAGCAGCCAAGGTCCGACTAGTAGGACGCAGTTCTTC.

The chain carries TRBV7-9 and TRBJ1-3; D may be TRBD1 (6 bases). Germline loops: CDR1 SEHNR, CDR2 FQNEAQ (reference sequence). Trimming pared 5 bases from V and 0 bases from J, leaving 14 bases between. The CDR3 totals 16 residues. This chain's CDR3 is CASSTGQTYSGNTIYF. The DNA of the CDR3 is TGTGCCAGCAGCACCGGACAGACCTACTCTGGAAACACCATATATTTT.

The chain has TRBV5-1 and TRBJ1-1; tentatively, D is TRBD1 (5 bases). The CDR3 consists of 15 residues. CDR1 SGHRS and CDR2 YFSETQ come from the germline V gene. The ends were cut back, 0 bases at V and 6 bases at J, with 15 bases in the middle. The CDR3: CASSLVGRVFSEAFF. For the CDR3, the DNA is TGCGCCAGCAGCTTGGTCGGCAGGGTGTTCTCTGAAGCTTTCTTT.

V is TRBV20-1 and J is TRBJ1-5, with D perhaps TRBD1 (5 bases). Germline V gene data show CDR1 as DFQATT and CDR2 as SNEGSKA (reference sequence). This CDR3 spans 14 amino acids. The V gene lost 4 bases and the J gene lost 0 bases, with 10 bases spanning the gap. CDR3 in DNA: TGCAGTGCTACTGACAGATATAGCAATCAGCCCCAGCATTTT. Amino acids: CSATDRYSNQPQHF.

V gene TRBV9 combines with J gene TRBJ2-1, with 11 bases lining up with TRBD2. The CDR3 totals 16 residues. Germline CDR1 is SGDLS and CDR2 is YYNGEE. V gave up 3 bases and J gave up 6 bases; unmatched junction bases: 8. The CDR3 DNA is TGTGCCAGCAGCGCCCCGGGACTAGCGGACATCAATGAGCAGTTCTTC. This encodes CASSAPGLADINEQFF.

The chain carries TRBV2 and TRBJ2-1; no firm D call. Germline V CDR1 and CDR2: SNHLY, FYNNEI. The CDR3 length is 12 residues. The V end was cut by 5 bases, the J end by 3 bases, with 5 bases between. As DNA, the CDR3 is TGTGCCAGCAGTAAGAACTACAATGAGCAGTTCTTC. Its protein is CASSKNYNEQFF.

DNA for the CDR3: TGTGCCAGTAGTATGGGACTGGGGCGGCACTCCTACAATGAGCAGTTCTTC. Its protein product is CASSMGLGRHSYNEQFF. V and J are TRBV19 and TRBJ2-1; weak D call: TRBD2 (6 bases). The CDR3 consists of 17 residues. From germline, CDR1 is LNHDA and CDR2 SQIVND (reference sequence). V gave up 3 bases and J gave up 0 bases, with 15 bases separating them.

The chain joins TRBV5-4 to TRBJ1-6; no clear D gene. Between the trimmed V and J ends, which lost 1 base and 8 bases, there was a span of 10 bases. Germline CDR1 and CDR2: SGHNT and YYREEE (reference sequence). The CDR3 length is 14 residues. CDR3 in DNA: TGTGCCAGCAGCTTGTACCCAGGTGATTCACCCCTCCACTTT. Protein product: CASSLYPGDSPLHF.

This clone occurred a few times. The rearrangement joins TRBV19 to TRBJ2-2; D may match TRBD1 or TRBD2 (5 bases each). Trimming stripped 4 bases from V and 4 bases from J, with 13 bases between. Germline lookup yields CDR1 LNHDA and CDR2 SQIVND (reference sequence). The length of the CDR3 is 15 residues. The CDR3 sequence: CASSRDPPTTGELFF. CDR3 nucleotides: TGTGCCAGTAGTAGGGACCCCCCGACCACCGGGGAGCTGTTTTTT.

The V and J genes are TRBV3-1 (or the pseudogene TRBV3-2) and TRBJ2-1; TRBD2 matches 11 bases. The CDR3 spans 15 residues. From germline, CDR1 is LGHDT and CDR2 YNNKEL (reference sequence). The junction had 6 bases not matched to a gene; V was cut back by 7 bases and J by 4 bases. The CDR3 region is CASKLGTSGYNEQFF. The DNA of the CDR3 is TGTGCCAGCAAACTCGGGACTAGCGGATACAATGAGCAGTTCTTC.

This chain connects TRBV18 to TRBJ1-5; TRBD1 might be the D (5 bases). V was pared by 3 bases and J by 5 bases, with 11 bases between. Germline CDR1 KGHSH, CDR2 LQKENI. The CDR3 spans 14 residues. The CDR3: CASSPAGGDQPQHF. The CDR3 DNA is TGTGCCAGCTCACCGGCGGGAGGGGATCAGCCCCAGCATTTT.